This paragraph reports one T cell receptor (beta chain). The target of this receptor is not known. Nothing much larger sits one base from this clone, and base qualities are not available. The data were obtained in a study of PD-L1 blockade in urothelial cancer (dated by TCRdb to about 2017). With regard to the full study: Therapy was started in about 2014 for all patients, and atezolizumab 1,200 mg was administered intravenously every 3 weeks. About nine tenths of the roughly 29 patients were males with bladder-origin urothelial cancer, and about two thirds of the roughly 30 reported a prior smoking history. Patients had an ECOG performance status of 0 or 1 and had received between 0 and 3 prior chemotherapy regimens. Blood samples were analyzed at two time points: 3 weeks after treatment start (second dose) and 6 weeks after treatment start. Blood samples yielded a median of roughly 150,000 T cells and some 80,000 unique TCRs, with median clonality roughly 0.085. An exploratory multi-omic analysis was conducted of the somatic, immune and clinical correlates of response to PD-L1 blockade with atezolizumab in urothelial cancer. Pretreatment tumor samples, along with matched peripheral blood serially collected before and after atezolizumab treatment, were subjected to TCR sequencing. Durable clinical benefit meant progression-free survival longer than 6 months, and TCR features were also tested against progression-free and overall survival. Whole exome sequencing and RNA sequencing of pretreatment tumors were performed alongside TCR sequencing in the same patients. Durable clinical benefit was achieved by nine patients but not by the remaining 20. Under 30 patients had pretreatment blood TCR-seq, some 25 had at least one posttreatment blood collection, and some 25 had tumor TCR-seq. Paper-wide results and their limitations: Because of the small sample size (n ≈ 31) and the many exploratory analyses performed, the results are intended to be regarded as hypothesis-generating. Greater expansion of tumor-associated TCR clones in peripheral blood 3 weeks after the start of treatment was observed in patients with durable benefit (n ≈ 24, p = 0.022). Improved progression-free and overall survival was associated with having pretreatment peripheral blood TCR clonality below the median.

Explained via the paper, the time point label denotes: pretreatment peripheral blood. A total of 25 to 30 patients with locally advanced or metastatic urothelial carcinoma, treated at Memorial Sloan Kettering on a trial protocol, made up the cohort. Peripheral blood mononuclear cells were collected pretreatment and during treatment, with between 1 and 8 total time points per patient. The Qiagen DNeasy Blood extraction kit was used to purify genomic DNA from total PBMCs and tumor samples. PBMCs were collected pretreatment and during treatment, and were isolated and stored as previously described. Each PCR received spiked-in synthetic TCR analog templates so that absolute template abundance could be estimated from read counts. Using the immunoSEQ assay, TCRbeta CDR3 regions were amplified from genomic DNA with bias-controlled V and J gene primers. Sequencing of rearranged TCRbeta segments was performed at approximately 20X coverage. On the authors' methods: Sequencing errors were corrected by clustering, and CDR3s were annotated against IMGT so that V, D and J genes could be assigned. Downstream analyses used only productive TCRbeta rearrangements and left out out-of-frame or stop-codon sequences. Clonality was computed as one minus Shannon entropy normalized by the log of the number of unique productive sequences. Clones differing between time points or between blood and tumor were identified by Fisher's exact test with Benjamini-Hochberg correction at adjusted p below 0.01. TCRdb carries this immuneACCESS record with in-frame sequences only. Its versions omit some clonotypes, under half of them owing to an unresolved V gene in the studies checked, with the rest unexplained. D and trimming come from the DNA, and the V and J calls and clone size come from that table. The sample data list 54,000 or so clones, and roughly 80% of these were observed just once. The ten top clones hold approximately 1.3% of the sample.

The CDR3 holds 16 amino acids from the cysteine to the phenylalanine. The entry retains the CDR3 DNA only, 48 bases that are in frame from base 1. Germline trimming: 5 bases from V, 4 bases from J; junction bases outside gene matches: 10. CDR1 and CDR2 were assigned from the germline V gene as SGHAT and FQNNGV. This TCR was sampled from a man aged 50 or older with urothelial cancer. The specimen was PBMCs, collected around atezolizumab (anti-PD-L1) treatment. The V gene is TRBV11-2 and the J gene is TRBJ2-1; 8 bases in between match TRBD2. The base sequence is TGTGCCAGCAGCAAAAAGCCAGCGGGGGATTACAATGAGCAGTTCTTC. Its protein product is CASSKKPAGDYNEQFF. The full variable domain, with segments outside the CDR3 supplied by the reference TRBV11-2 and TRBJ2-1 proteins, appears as EAGVAQSPRYKIIEKRQSVAFWCNPISGHATLYWYQQILGQGPKLLIQFQNNGVVDDSQLPKDRFSAERLKGVDSTLKIQPAKLEDSAVYLCASSKKPAGDYNEQFFGPGTRLTVL.